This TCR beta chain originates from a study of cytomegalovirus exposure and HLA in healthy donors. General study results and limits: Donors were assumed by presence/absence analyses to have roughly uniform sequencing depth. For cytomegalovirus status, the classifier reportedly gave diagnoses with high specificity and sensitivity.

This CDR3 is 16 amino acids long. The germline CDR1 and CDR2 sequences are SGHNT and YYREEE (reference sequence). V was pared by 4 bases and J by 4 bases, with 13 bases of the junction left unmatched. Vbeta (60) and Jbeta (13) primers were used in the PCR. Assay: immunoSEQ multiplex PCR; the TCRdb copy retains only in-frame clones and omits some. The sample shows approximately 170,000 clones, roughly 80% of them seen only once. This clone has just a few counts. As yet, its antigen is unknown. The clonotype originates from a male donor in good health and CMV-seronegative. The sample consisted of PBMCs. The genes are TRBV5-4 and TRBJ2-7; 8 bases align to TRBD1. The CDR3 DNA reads TGTGCCAGCAGCCCTAGTACGCCAGGGGGCAGGTACGAGCAGTACTTC. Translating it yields CASSPSTPGGRYEQYF.